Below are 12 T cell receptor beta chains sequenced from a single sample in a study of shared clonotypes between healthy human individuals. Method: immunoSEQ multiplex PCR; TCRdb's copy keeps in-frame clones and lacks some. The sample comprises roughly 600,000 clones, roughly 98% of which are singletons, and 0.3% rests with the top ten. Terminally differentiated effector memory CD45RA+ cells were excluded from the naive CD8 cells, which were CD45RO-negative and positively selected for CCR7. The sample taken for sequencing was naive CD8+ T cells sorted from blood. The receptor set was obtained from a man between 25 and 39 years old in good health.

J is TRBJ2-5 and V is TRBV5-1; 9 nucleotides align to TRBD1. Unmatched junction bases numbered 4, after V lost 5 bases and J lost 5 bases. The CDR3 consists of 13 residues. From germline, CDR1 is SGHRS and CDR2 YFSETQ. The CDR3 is CASSWDREETQYF. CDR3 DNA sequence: TGCGCCAGCAGTTGGGACAGGGAGGAGACCCAGTACTTC.

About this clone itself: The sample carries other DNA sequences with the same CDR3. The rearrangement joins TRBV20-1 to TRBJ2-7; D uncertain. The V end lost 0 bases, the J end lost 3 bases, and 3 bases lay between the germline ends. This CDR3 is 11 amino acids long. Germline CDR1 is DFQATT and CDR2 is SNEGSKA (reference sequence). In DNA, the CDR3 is TGCAGTGCTAGAGATAGCTACGAGCAGTACTTC. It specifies CSARDSYEQYF.

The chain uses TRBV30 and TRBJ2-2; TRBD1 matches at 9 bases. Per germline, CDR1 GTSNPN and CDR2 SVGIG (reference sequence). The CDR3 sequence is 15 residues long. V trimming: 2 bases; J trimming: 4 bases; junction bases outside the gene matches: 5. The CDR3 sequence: CAWSLGTGSTGELFF. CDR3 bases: TGTGCCTGGAGTTTGGGGACAGGGAGCACCGGGGAGCTGTTTTTT.

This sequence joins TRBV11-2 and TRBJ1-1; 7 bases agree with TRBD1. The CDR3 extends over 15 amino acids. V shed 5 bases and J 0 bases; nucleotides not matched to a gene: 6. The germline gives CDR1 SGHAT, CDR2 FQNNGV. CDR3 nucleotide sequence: TGTGCCAGCAGCCCCAAGACAGGGATGAACACTGAAGCTTTCTTT. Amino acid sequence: CASSPKTGMNTEAFF.

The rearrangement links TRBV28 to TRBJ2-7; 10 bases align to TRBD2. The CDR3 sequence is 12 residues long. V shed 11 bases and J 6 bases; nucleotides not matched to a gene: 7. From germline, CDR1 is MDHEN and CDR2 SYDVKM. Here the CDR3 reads CASLAGPGEQYF. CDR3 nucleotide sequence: TGTGCCTCACTAGCGGGACCTGGCGAGCAGTACTTC.

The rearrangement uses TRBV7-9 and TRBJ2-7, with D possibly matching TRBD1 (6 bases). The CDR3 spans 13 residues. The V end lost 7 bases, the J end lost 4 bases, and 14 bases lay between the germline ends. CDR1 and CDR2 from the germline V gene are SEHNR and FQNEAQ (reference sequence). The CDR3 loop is CASTPPDSYEQYF. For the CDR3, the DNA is TGTGCCAGCACCCCCCCGGACAGTTACGAGCAGTACTTC.

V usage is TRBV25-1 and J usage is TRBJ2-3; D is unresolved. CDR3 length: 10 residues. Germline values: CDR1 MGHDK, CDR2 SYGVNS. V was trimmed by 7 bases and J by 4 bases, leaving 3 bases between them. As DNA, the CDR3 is TGTGCCAGCAAGGCAGATACGCAGTATTTT. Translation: CASKADTQYF.

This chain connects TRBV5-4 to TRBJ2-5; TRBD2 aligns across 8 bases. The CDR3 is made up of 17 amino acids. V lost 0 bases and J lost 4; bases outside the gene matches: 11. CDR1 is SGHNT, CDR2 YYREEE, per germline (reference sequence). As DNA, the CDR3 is TGTGCCAGCAGCTTGGCCGAAGCGGGAGCTAGGAGAGAGACCCAGTACTTC. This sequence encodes CASSLAEAGARRETQYF.

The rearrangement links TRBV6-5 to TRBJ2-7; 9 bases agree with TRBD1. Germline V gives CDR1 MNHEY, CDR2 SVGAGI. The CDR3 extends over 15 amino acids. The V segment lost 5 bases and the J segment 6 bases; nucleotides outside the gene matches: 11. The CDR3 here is CASSRLTGGESEQYF. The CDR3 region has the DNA TGTGCCAGCAGTCGACTGACAGGGGGGGAGAGCGAGCAGTACTTC.

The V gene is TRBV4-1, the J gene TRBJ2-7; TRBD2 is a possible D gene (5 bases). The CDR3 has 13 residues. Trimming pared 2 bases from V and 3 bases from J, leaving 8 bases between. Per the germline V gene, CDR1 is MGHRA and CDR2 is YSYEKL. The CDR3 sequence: CASSQYRGYEQYF. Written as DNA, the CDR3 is TGCGCCAGCAGCCAATATCGGGGCTACGAGCAGTACTTC.

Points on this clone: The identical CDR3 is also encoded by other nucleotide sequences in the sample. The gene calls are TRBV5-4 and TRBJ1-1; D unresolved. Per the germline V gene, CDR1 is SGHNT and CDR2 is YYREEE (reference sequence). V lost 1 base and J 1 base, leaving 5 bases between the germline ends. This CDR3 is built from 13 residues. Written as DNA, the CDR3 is TGTGCCAGCAGCTTGTCAGAGAACACTGAAGCTTTCTTT. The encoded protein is CASSLSENTEAFF.

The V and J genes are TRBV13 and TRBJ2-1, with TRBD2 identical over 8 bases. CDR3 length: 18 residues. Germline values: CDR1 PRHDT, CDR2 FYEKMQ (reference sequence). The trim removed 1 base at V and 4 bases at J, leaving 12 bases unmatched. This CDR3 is CASSLDGQREKPYNEQFF. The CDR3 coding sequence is TGTGCCAGCAGCTTAGACGGGCAGCGGGAGAAACCGTACAATGAGCAGTTCTTC.